This is a list of T cell receptor beta chains from one sample in a study of T cells after yellow fever vaccination. TCRdb fed the 5' RACE reads into MiXCR, producing one record per CDR3 protein. The profile shows nearly 350,000 distinct CDR3 sequences, approximately 8% of them singletons. The specimen comprised PBMCs, sampled approximately 40 days after the first yellow fever vaccination. These receptors were collected from a man aged 18-30 years who received the YFV17D yellow fever vaccine. CDR3s include the opening cysteine and the closing phenylalanine or tryptophan. The D gene is left open where the match is weak.

J	V	D	CDR3
TRBJ1-1	TRBV5-1	-	CASSFQGTEAFF
TRBJ1-5	TRBV5-1	-	CASSLQGNQPQHF
TRBJ2-2	TRBV7-7	-	CASSFGGGEAGELFF
TRBJ2-1	TRBV12-3/TRBV12-4	-	CASSFLAVEQFF
TRBJ2-5	TRBV7-2	TRBD1	CASSSTRGRETQYF
TRBJ2-5	TRBV5-1	-	CASGYPGPGTQYF
TRBJ2-2	TRBV7-9	-	CASSLEGFANTGELFF
TRBJ2-3	TRBV20-1	TRBD2	CSATTGLLAGFGIDTQYF
TRBJ1-2	TRBV7-2	-	CASRPPLVDLGGGYTF
TRBJ2-7	TRBV10-3	TRBD2	CAIGGRTSPSYEQYF
TRBJ2-3	TRBV12-3/TRBV12-4	TRBD2	CASSPSGGYGDTQYF
TRBJ2-1	TRBV7-2	TRBD1	CASSLGTAQFF
TRBJ2-5	TRBV7-2	TRBD1	CASSPDRDIGTQYF
TRBJ2-1	TRBV5-5	TRBD2	CASSRPSSGRYNEQFF
TRBJ1-1	TRBV27	-	CASSLDMPGNTEAFF
TRBJ2-5	TRBV7-9	TRBD1	CASSNVDRAETQYF
TRBJ2-3	TRBV6-1	TRBD1	CASSEPGQGGTDTQYF
TRBJ2-2	TRBV20-1	-	CSARDLRARTGELFF
TRBJ2-3	TRBV14	-	CASSHLGNTDTQYF
TRBJ2-5	TRBV27	TRBD2	CASKRGANQETQYF
TRBJ2-1	TRBV23-1	TRBD2	CASSQSPGTSSYNEQFF
TRBJ2-5	TRBV7-2	TRBD2	CATQPSGGTAATQYF
TRBJ1-2	TRBV7-8	TRBD1	CASSLAGTGYGYTF
TRBJ2-3	TRBV27	TRBD1	CASSFGQGWAGGTDTQYF
TRBJ2-3	TRBV11-2	TRBD1	CASSSTGERSSHRDTQYF
TRBJ2-4	TRBV29-1	TRBD2	CSVEMVGGENIQYF